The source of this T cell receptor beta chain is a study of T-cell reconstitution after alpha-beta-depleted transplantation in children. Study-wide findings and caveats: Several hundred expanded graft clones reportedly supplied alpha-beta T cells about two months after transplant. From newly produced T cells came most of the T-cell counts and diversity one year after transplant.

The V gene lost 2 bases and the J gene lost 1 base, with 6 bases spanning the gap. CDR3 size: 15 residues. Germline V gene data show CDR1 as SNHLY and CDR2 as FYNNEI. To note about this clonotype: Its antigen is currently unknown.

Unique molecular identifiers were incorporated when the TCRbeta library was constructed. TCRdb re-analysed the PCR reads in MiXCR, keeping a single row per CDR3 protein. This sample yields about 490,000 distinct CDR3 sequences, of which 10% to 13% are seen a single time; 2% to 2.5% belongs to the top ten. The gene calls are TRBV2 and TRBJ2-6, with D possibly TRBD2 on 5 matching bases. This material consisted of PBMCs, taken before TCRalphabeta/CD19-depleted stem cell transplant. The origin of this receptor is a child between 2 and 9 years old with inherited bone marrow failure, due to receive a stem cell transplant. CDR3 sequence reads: CASSEWRSGANVLTF. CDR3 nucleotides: TGTGCCAGCAGTGAATGGAGGTCTGGGGCCAACGTCCTGACTTTC.